The 10 T cell receptor beta chains below were found in one sample sequenced in a study of regulatory T cells in long-lasting Graves disease. In building TCR beta libraries, iRepertoire HTBI primers were used together with Arm-PCR of CDR3 regions. TCRdb re-called the multiplex PCR reads through MiXCR, storing one row per CDR3 protein. The data show about 300,000 distinct CDR3 sequences, with roughly a fifth seen just once and approximately 53% held by the top ten. Time point specified: persistent/refractory GD, antithyroid drugs over 5 years with positive TRAb. Following extraction of RNA from PBMCs, that RNA was used to make the TCR library. Here the sequenced sample was peripheral blood mononuclear cells (PBMCs), taken when the disease was refractory, from a patient treated with antithyroid drugs. The receptors come from a female donor with Graves disease.

The chain links TRBV27 to TRBJ2-7, with a weak D call TRBD1 (5 bases). The ends were cut back, 1 base at V and 3 bases at J, with 10 bases in the middle. The germline V gene has CDR1 MNHEY and CDR2 SMNVEV (reference sequence). The CDR3 is 14 residues long. CDR3 nucleotide sequence: TGTGCCAGCAGTTTATTTGGACATGGCTACGAGCAGTACTTC. This codes for CASSLFGHGYEQYF.

The rearrangement uses TRBV20-1 and TRBJ2-7; TRBD2 matches at 8 bases. The CDR3 extends over 16 amino acids. The J segment lost 0 bases and the V segment lost 1 base, leaving 8 bases of the junction unmatched. The germline gives CDR1 DFQATT, CDR2 SNEGSKA (reference sequence). CDR3 sequence reads: CSARGGGRTYSYEQYF. The CDR3 DNA is TGCAGTGCTAGAGGTGGCGGGAGGACCTACTCCTACGAGCAGTACTTC.

This rearrangement joins TRBV7-2 to TRBJ1-2, with D uncertain. The germline V and J ends were trimmed by 5 bases and 2 bases, with 15 bases remaining between them. Germline V gene sequence: CDR1 SGHTA, CDR2 FQGNSA. The CDR3 is 15 residues long. In DNA, the CDR3 is TGTGCCAGCAGCCCCCCTGATGCTGGAAACTATGGCTACACCTTC. Protein: CASSPPDAGNYGYTF.

This chain uses TRBV30 with TRBJ1-5; no reliable D call. With 1 base removed from V and 5 bases from J, the gap between germline ends came to 6 bases. The CDR3 is made up of 12 amino acids. In germline, CDR1 is GTSNPN, CDR2 SVGIG (reference sequence). Here the CDR3 reads CAWSGVDQPQHF. For the CDR3, the DNA is TGTGCCTGGAGTGGGGTAGATCAGCCCCAGCATTTT.

This clonotype was seen many times. This chain links TRBV7-9 with TRBJ2-5; tentatively, D is TRBD2 (6 bases). The CDR3 runs to 16 residues. Trimming left V 1 base short and J 0 bases short, with 12 bases between. Germline V CDR1 and CDR2: SEHNR, FQNEAQ (reference sequence). CDR3 bases: TGTGCCAGCAGCTTAGTGCTCGCGGGAAACCAAGAGACCCAGTACTTC. This translates into CASSLVLAGNQETQYF.

This clonotype turned up a few times. This chain uses TRBV20-1 with TRBJ1-1; D not resolved. Germline V gene data show CDR1 as DFQATT and CDR2 as SNEGSKA (reference sequence). Trimming pared 0 bases from V and 0 bases from J, leaving 17 bases between. The CDR3 length is 17 residues. Written as DNA, the CDR3 is TGCAGTGCTAGAGACCCGAAGAGAGGGTTTATGAACACTGAAGCTTTCTTT. This sequence encodes CSARDPKRGFMNTEAFF.

With respect to this clonotype: The junction does not match germline at one end; this may be a read error. The chain recombines TRBV7-2 with TRBJ2-2; 10 nucleotides match TRBD2. Germline V gene sequence: CDR1 SGHTA, CDR2 FQGNSA. The CDR3 extends over 15 amino acids. Written as DNA, the CDR3 is TGTGCCGGCAGTTGGACTAGCGGTAACACCGGGGAGCTGTTTTTT. Amino acids: CAGSWTSGNTGELFF. The variable domain in full, with the rest retrieved from reference TRBV7-2 and TRBJ2-2, is GAGVSQSPSNKVTEKGKDVELRCDPISGHTALYWYRQSLGQGLEFLIYFQGNSAPDKSGLPSDRFSAERTGGSVSTLTIQRTQQEDSAVYLCAGSWTSGNTGELFFGEGSRLTVL.

The chain combines TRBV20-1 with TRBJ1-2; D gene uncertain. This CDR3 is 11 amino acids long. The V and J ends lost 6 bases and 3 bases respectively, with 8 bases between them. Germline CDR1 is DFQATT and CDR2 is SNEGSKA (reference sequence). The CDR3 spells CSAKIDYGYTF. CDR3 bases: TGCAGTGCCAAGATTGACTATGGCTACACCTTC.

This chain joins TRBV3-1 and TRBJ1-2; perhaps TRBD1 as D (6 bases). The germline V gene encodes CDR1 LGHDT and CDR2 YNNKEL (reference sequence). The V end was cut by 4 bases, the J end by 2 bases, with 14 bases between. The CDR3 spans 15 residues. DNA for the CDR3: TGTGCCAGCAGCCCCCCTCGGGGGGCAAACTATGGCTACACCTTC. This gives the protein CASSPPRGANYGYTF.

Ten or more counts support this clonotype. The rearrangement joins TRBV7-8 to TRBJ1-3; a possible D gene is TRBD1 (5 bases). Trimming cost V 4 bases and J 2 bases, with 18 bases left between them. The CDR3 loop spans 17 amino acids. The germline V gene has CDR1 SGHVS and CDR2 FQNEAQ. The CDR3 here is CASSSRSLQGPGNTIYF. CDR3 DNA: TGTGCCAGCAGCTCCCGGTCGTTGCAGGGTCCTGGAAACACCATATATTTT.